Listed here is a single T cell receptor beta chain. No antigen is known for it. This CDR3 is built from 14 residues. In germline, CDR1 is SGHRS, CDR2 YFSETQ. V gave up 7 bases and J gave up 5 bases, with 19 bases separating them. These data are taken from a study of cytomegalovirus exposure and HLA in healthy donors. Whole-study findings and limits: As a later analysis revealed, most CMV-associated TCR beta chains appeared HLA-restricted.

13 Jbeta primers and 60 Vbeta primers were used for the PCR. The table came from immunoSEQ multiplex PCR; TCRdb's copy has only in-frame clones and leaves some out. The sample has around 100,000 clones, approximately 66% seen once. The rearrangement uses TRBV5-1 and TRBJ2-7, with D tentatively TRBD2 (5 bases). The TCR comes from a man in his forties in good health and CMV-seropositive. The sequenced material came from PBMCs. The CDR3 sequence is CASAEEGSLDEQYF. Written as DNA, the CDR3 is TGCGCCAGCGCTGAAGAGGGATCCTTGGACGAGCAGTACTTC. Full variable domain (rest looked up from reference TRBV5-1 and TRBJ2-7): KAGVTQTPRYLIKTRGQQVTLSCSPISGHRSVSWYQQTPGQGLQFLFEYFSETQRNKGNFPGRFSGRQFSNSRSEMNVSTLELGDSALYLCASAEEGSLDEQYFGPGTRLTVT.